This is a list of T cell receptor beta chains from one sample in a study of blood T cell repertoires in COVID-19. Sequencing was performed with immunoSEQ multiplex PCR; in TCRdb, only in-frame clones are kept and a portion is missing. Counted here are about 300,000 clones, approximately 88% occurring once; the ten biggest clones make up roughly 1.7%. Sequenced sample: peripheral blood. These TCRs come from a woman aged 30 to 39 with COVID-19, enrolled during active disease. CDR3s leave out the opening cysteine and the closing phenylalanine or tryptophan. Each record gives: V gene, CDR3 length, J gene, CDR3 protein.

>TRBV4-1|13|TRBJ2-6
ASSRDRGWANVLT
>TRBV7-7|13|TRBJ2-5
ASSLDPGGPETQY
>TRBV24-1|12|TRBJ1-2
ATSPAIANYGYT
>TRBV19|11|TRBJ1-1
ASSISRTEKAF
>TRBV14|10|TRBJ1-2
ASSPGGGGYT
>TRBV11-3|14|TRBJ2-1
ASSIWTSGGNNEQF
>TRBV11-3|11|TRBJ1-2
ASSALGQEGYT
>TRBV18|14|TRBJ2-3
ASSPGTRGRTDTQY
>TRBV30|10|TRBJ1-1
AGGGIGTEAF
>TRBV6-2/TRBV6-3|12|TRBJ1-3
ASSYPGTGNTIY
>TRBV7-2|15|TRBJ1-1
ASSLVGQGAIRTEAF
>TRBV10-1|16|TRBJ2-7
ASSESPASGGPPYEQY
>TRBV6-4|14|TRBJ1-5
ASSGASRDNDQPQH
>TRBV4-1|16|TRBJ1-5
ASSQDYGTTPSNQPQH
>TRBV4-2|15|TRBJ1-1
ASSQDLLGTRNTEAF
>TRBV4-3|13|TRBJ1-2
ASSPDGGGDYGYT
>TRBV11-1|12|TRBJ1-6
ASSHRGNNSPLH
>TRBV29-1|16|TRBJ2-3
SVVPRLAGGPGTDTQY
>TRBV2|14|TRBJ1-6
ASSERRTGYNSPLH
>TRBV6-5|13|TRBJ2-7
ASEDRATINYEQY
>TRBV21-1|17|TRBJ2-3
ASSNPGLAGGQSTDTQY
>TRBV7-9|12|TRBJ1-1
ASSRGGWNTEAF
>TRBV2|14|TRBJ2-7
ASSGLEAGESYEQY
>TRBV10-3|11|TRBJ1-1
AISPTLNTEAF
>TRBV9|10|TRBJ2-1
ASSDGGNEQF
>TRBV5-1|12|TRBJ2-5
ASSPTGLTETQY
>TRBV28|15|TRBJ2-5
ASSPTSGAPPGKTQY
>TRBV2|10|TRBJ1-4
ASRGVGQELF
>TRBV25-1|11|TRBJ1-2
ASSDLGLYGYT
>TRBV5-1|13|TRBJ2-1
ASSLTRSGGDEQF
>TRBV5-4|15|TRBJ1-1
ASSSGLAGGRNTEAF
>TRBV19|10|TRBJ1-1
ARHGACQSAF
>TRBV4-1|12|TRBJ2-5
ASSQDRMGQTQY
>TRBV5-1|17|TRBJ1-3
ASRSPGRVAGGSGNTIY
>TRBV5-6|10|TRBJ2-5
ASSLLVETQY
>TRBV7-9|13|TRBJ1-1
ASIPGAGFRAEAF
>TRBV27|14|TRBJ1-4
ASSMRSGLFNEKLF
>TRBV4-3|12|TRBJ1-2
ASSHLQGMEGYT
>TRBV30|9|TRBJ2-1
AFGQGNEQF
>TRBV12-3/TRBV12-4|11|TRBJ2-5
ASRTNWAETQY
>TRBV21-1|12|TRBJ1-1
ASSNRDRESEAF
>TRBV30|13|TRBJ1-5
AWSAAGLGNQPQH
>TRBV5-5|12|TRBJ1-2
ASSSPDRGNGYT
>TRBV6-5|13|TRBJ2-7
ASSYSGRNSYEQY
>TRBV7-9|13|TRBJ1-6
ASSLTGTTDSPLH
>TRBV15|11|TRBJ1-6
ATSRGRGSPLH
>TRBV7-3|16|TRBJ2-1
ASSLWGLRGASNNEQF
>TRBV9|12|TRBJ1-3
ASSQGVAGNTIY
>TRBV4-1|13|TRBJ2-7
ASSHSSTGNYEQY
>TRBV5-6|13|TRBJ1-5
ASSLAGGGGQPQH
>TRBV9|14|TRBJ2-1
ASSVSGGAIYNEQF
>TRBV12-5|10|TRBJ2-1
ASAAGDNEQF